The 27 T cell receptor beta chains in this list originate from one sample, sequenced in a study of T cells in Graves' hyperthyroidism and ophthalmopathy (dated by TCRdb to the late 2010s). To prepare the library, multiplex PCR was applied. TCRdb shows the sequencer as Illumina HiSeq 2000. TCR beta CDR3 regions were amplified from RNA transcripts. The first round of RT-PCR for the TCR CDR3 was performed with the HTBI primer set and the Qiagen OneStep RT-PCR kit. Using fastp at Q25 and MiXCR, TCRdb reprocessed the public reads and kept productive beta chains. CDR3 protein sequences are deduplicated, and each keeps its most common genes and DNA. Counted in this sample were approximately 330,000 distinct CDR3 sequences; roughly 23% of them appeared once. The ten top clones hold less than 65% of the sample. What was sequenced was blood. The source of these receptors is a woman aged 45 to 65 with Graves' hyperthyroidism.

This clonotype was seen repeatedly, ten times or more. V gene TRBV5-5 combines with J gene TRBJ2-7; maybe TRBD2 (6 bases). The CDR3 contains 14 residues. V was cut by 4 bases and J by 4 bases, with 15 bases left in between. Looked up from germline, CDR1 is SGHKS and CDR2 is YYEKEE (reference sequence). For the CDR3, the DNA is TGTGCCAGCAGCGGAGGGACCCGAACTTACGAGCAGTACTTC. Translation: CASSGGTRTYEQYF.

V is TRBV5-4 and J is TRBJ1-6, with a tentative D call TRBD1 (5 bases). CDR1 is SGHNT and CDR2 is YYREEE in the germline V gene (reference sequence). This CDR3 has 18 residues. Trimming cost V 4 bases and J 7 bases, with 24 bases left between them. CDR3 DNA: TGTGCCAGCAGCGTTGGACGGACGGTGAGGGGAGGGAATTCACCCCTCCACTTT. Encoded protein: CASSVGRTVRGGNSPLHF.

This clonotype was counted a single time. J is TRBJ2-1 and V is TRBV12-3 or TRBV12-4; D possibly uses TRBD1 or TRBD2 (6 bases each). The V gene lost 3 bases and the J gene lost 4 bases, with 10 bases spanning the gap. The CDR3 loop spans 14 amino acids. CDR3 bases: TGTGCCAGCAGTTTGGGGGGCGAGTACAATGAGCAGTTCTTC. Its translation is CASSLGGEYNEQFF.

Only a few counts were recorded for this clonotype. The rearrangement uses TRBV9 and TRBJ2-1; TRBD2 matches 9 bases. J was trimmed by 9 bases and V by 3 bases; bases with no gene match: 13. The V gene's germline CDR1 is SGDLS and CDR2 YYNGEE. CDR3 length: 16 residues. CDR3: CASSGPVAGASSEQFF. The CDR3 coding sequence is TGTGCCAGCAGCGGCCCTGTAGCGGGAGCGAGTAGTGAGCAGTTCTTC. The variable domain in full, with the rest retrieved from reference TRBV9 and TRBJ2-1, is DSGVTQTPKHLITATGQRVTLRCSPRSGDLSVYWYQQSLDQGLQFLIQYYNGEERAKGNILERFSAQQFPDLHSELNLSSLELGDSALYFCASSGPVAGASSEQFFGPGTRLTVL.

This clonotype has at least ten counts. This rearrangement joins TRBV29-1 to TRBJ2-6; D unresolved. CDR1 is SQVTM and CDR2 is ANQGSEA in the germline V gene. Trimming cost V 7 bases and J 0 bases, with 7 bases left between them. This CDR3 region has 13 residues. The CDR3 sequence is CSGRISGANVLTF. The CDR3 DNA reads as TGCAGCGGTAGGATCTCTGGGGCCAACGTCCTGACTTTC.

This clonotype was counted ten times or more. The chain combines TRBV20-1 with TRBJ1-5; 7 bases agree with TRBD1. Germline CDR1 DFQATT, CDR2 SNEGSKA (reference sequence). V was pared by 7 bases and J by 4 bases, with 7 bases of the junction left unmatched. The CDR3 is 13 residues long. This CDR3 reads CSVKGASNQPQHF. In DNA, the CDR3 is TGCAGTGTTAAGGGGGCTAGTAATCAGCCCCAGCATTTT.

As regards this clonotype: A much larger clonotype is one base distant, so this may be a read error. The chain employs TRBV12-3 or TRBV12-4 and TRBJ1-5, with a possible D match to TRBD1 (5 bases). V lost 7 bases and J lost 4, with 11 bases in between. CDR3 length equals 13 residues. The CDR3 sequence is CASTRGGNQPQHF. The CDR3 DNA reads as TGTGCCAGCACCCGGGGGGGGAATCAGCCCCAGCATTTT.

The chain is built from TRBV24-1 and TRBJ2-5; possibly TRBD2 for D (6 bases). This CDR3 spans 16 amino acids. CDR1 is KGHDR, CDR2 SFDVKD, per germline. V gave up 5 bases and J gave up 2 bases, with 17 bases separating them. CDR3 nucleotide sequence: TGTGCCACCAGTGGTCCTGGAGGGTTAGGGCAAGAGACCCAGTACTTC. Its protein product is CATSGPGGLGQETQYF.

The sample holds many counts of this clonotype. The chain couples TRBV3-1 to TRBJ2-1, with D maybe TRBD1 (6 bases). V gave up 3 bases and J gave up 6 bases, with 18 bases separating them. CDR3 size: 16 residues. Germline V lookup: CDR1 LGHDT, CDR2 YNNKEL (reference sequence). CDR3 amino acids: CASSHLPGTGSNEQFF. CDR3 bases: TGTGCCAGCAGCCACCTTCCCGGAACAGGGTCCAATGAGCAGTTCTTC.

In its sample, this clonotype was seen many times. This rearrangement joins TRBV28 to TRBJ2-1; 12 bases agree with TRBD2. CDR3 length equals 17 residues. Looked up from germline, CDR1 is MDHEN and CDR2 is SYDVKM. V was clipped by 6 bases and J by 0 bases; unmatched bases: 6. The CDR3 DNA reads TGTGCCAGCAGCCTCACTAGCGGGAGGCGCTCCTACAATGAGCAGTTCTTC. It specifies CASSLTSGRRSYNEQFF.

This clonotype was observed many times. The CDR3 sequence: CSARTGNQPQHF. CDR3 coding DNA: TGCAGTGCTAGGACGGGCAATCAGCCCCAGCATTTT. V and J are TRBV20-1 and TRBJ1-5; D gene ambiguous. Germline CDR1 DFQATT, CDR2 SNEGSKA (reference sequence). V was cut by 3 bases and J by 2 bases, with 5 bases left in between. The CDR3 length is 12 residues.

This clonotype was seen a few times. The chain couples TRBV4-1 to TRBJ1-3; a weak D match, TRBD1 (6 bases). Looked up from germline, CDR1 is MGHRA and CDR2 is YSYEKL. V dropped 1 base and J dropped 0 bases, with 10 bases sitting between them. CDR3 length: 16 residues. The CDR3 sequence is CASSQARQDSGNTIYF. The CDR3 DNA is TGCGCCAGCAGCCAAGCTCGACAGGACTCTGGAAACACCATATATTTT.

V gene TRBV9 combines with J gene TRBJ2-2, with D perhaps matching TRBD2 (7 bases). The CDR3 extends over 15 amino acids. V dropped 6 bases and J dropped 0 bases, with 12 bases sitting between them. From germline, CDR1 is SGDLS and CDR2 YYNGEE. CDR3: CASTPGGTNTGELFF. For the CDR3, the DNA is TGTGCCAGCACACCGGGGGGCACGAACACCGGGGAGCTGTTTTTT.

This clonotype was observed many times. The chain carries TRBV20-1 and TRBJ2-7; no definite D call. The V end was cut by 3 bases, the J end by 2 bases, with 14 bases between. There are 14 residues in the CDR3. Germline V gene lookup returns CDR1 DFQATT and CDR2 SNEGSKA (reference sequence). Here the CDR3 DNA reads TGCAGTGCTAGGATAGGCACAAAAGCCTACGAGCAGTACTTC. The encoded protein is CSARIGTKAYEQYF.

This clonotype came up many times. In DNA form, the CDR3 reads TGTGCCAGCAGCTTAGCACTGTTACTAGCGGGAGCACCTTCCTACAATGAGCAGTTCTTC. Its protein is CASSLALLLAGAPSYNEQFF. V and J are TRBV11-3 and TRBJ2-1; TRBD2 matches at 11 bases. V dropped 1 base and J dropped 1; count of bases not matched to a gene: 12. Germline V gives CDR1 SGHNT, CDR2 YENEEA. The CDR3 is 20 amino acids.

With respect to this clonotype: A single base separates this from a much larger clone, so it may be a read error. V is TRBV6-1 and J is TRBJ2-7, with D maybe TRBD1 (6 bases). Trimming pared 3 bases from V and 0 bases from J, leaving 12 bases between. CDR3 length: 15 amino acids. From germline, CDR1 is MNHNS and CDR2 SASEGT. In DNA, the CDR3 is TGTGCCAGCAGTGAGGGACATGGGAGCTCCTACGAGCAGTACTTC. Its protein product is CASSEGHGSSYEQYF.

This clonotype turned up a few times. This clone may be a read error of a much larger clone one base away. In DNA, the CDR3 is TGTGCCAGCAAACGAAATAGAAATACGCAGTATTTT. Amino acid sequence: CASKRNRNTQYF. The V call is TRBV12-3 or TRBV12-4, the J call TRBJ2-3; D uncertain. V was trimmed by 7 bases and J by 7 bases, leaving 12 bases between them. The CDR3 has 12 amino acids.

This clonotype was detected many times. This sequence joins TRBV18 and TRBJ1-3; 8 bases line up with TRBD1. Germline assignment: CDR1 KGHSH and CDR2 LQKENI. The CDR3 is 13 amino acids. V shed 2 bases and J 8 bases; nucleotides not matched to a gene: 2. The CDR3 is CASSPGTGYTIYF. In DNA, the CDR3 is TGTGCCAGCTCACCAGGGACAGGATACACCATATATTTT.

This clonotype has ten or more counts. This chain joins TRBV9 and TRBJ2-5; either TRBD1 or TRBD2 may fit D (5 bases each). The CDR3 is 18 residues long. The V gene lost 0 bases and the J gene lost 5 bases, with 23 bases spanning the gap. Germline values: CDR1 SGDLS, CDR2 YYNGEE. CDR3 sequence (DNA): TGTGCCAGCAGCGTAGACGAATATAGCGAAGGGGATGATGAGACCCAGTACTTC. This sequence encodes CASSVDEYSEGDDETQYF.

About this clonotype itself: A read error may be the cause here, since a much bigger clone is one base away. The chain carries TRBV4-2 and TRBJ1-6; TRBD1 might be the D (6 bases). CDR3 length equals 17 residues. Trimming cost V 1 base and J 6 bases, with 16 bases left between them. Germline lookup yields CDR1 LGHNA and CDR2 YNFKEQ. The CDR3 is CASSQAYRESVNSPLHF. In nucleotides, the CDR3 is TGTGCCAGCAGCCAAGCATACAGGGAATCCGTTAATTCACCCCTCCACTTT.

This clonotype was picked up a small number of times. The rearrangement uses TRBV28 and TRBJ1-6; D remains unclear. The V gene lost 8 bases and the J gene lost 6 bases, with 14 bases spanning the gap. The length of the CDR3 is 14 residues. Germline V gene sequence: CDR1 MDHEN, CDR2 SYDVKM. The CDR3 bases are TGTGCCAGCCGCACGGCCCCCTTTAATTCACCCCTCCACTTT. This gives the protein CASRTAPFNSPLHF.

A few counts support this clonotype. The CDR3: CSARDRGSPLHF. DNA of the CDR3: TGCAGTGCTAGGGACAGGGGTTCACCCCTCCACTTT. The chain employs TRBV20-1 and TRBJ1-6; 9 positions match TRBD1. Germline-derived CDR1 and CDR2 are DFQATT and SNEGSKA (reference sequence). Losses at the gene ends were 3 bases for V and 9 bases for J; bases not matched to a gene: 0. The CDR3 totals 12 residues.

This clonotype was counted at least ten times. V usage is TRBV29-1 and J usage is TRBJ2-5, with D tentatively TRBD1 (5 bases). The CDR3 sequence is 12 residues long. V shed 3 bases and J shed 5 bases, with 10 bases lying between them. Germline assignment: CDR1 SQVTM and CDR2 ANQGSEA. The CDR3 sequence: CSVDRAAETQYF. The CDR3 DNA sequence: TGCAGCGTTGACAGGGCGGCGGAGACCCAGTACTTC.

V usage is TRBV10-2 and J usage is TRBJ1-6; 7 bases line up with TRBD1. The CDR3 has 14 residues. Trimming cost V 8 bases and J 7 bases; bases outside gene matches: 8. Germline V gene lookup returns CDR1 WSHSY and CDR2 SAAADI. The CDR3 nucleotides are TGCGCCAGCGGAACCCAGGGGGAGAATTCACCCCTCCACTTT. Its translation: CASGTQGENSPLHF.

This clonotype has at least ten counts. The rearrangement joins TRBV6-1 to TRBJ1-5; 8 bases agree with TRBD1. The J segment lost 7 bases and the V segment lost 8 bases, leaving 7 bases of the junction unmatched. In germline, CDR1 is MNHNS, CDR2 SASEGT. This CDR3 region has 13 residues. CDR3 bases: TGTGCCAGCGGGGGACAGGTCGGCCAGCCCCAGCATTTT. Its translation: CASGGQVGQPQHF.

This clonotype was observed a handful of times. The rearrangement links TRBV10-3 to TRBJ2-1; D is undetermined. Germline loops: CDR1 ENHRY, CDR2 SYGVKD. The CDR3 covers 13 residues. V shed 4 bases and J shed 7 bases, with 11 bases lying between them. CDR3 bases: TGTGCCATCAGTGCCGACGTACGAAATGAGCAGTTCTTC. It codes for CAISADVRNEQFF.

The chain uses TRBV2 and TRBJ2-5; D tentatively fits TRBD1 or TRBD2 (5 bases each). CDR3 length: 11 amino acids. Germline lookup yields CDR1 SNHLY and CDR2 FYNNEI. Trimming took off 6 bases at V and 5 bases at J, with 7 bases between the two ends. The DNA of the CDR3 is TGTGCCAGCAGGGGGGAGGAGACCCAGTACTTC. Amino acid sequence: CASRGEETQYF.